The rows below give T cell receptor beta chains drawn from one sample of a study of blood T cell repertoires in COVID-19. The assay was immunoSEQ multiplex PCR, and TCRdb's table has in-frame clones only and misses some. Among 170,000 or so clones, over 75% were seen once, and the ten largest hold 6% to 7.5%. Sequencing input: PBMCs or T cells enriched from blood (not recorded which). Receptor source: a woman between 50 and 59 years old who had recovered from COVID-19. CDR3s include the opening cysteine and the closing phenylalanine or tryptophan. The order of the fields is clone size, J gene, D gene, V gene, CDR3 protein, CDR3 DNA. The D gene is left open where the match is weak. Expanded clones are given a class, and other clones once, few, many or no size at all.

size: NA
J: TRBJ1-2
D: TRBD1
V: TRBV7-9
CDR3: CASSLGLGTGGGYTF
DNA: TGTGCCAGCAGCTTAGGACTCGGGACAGGGGGTGGCTACACCTTC

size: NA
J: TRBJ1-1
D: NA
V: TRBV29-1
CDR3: CSVERGRNTEAFF
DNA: TGCAGCGTTGAAAGGGGGAGGAACACTGAAGCTTTCTTT

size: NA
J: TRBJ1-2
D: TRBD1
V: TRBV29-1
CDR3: CSDLDRKNGYTF
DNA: TGCAGCGACTTGGACAGGAAAAATGGCTACACCTTC

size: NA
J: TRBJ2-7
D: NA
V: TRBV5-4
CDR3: CASSLGTSGASYEQYF
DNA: TGTGCCAGCAGCTTGGGGACCTCTGGGGCCTCCTACGAGCAGTACTTC

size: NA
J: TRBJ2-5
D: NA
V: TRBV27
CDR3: CASSSSRGVRETQYF
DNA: TGTGCCAGCAGTTCGTCCAGGGGGGTAAGGGAGACCCAGTACTTC

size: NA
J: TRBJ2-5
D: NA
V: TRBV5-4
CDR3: CASSLLGRMETQYF
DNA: TGTGCCAGCAGCTTACTAGGCCGGATGGAGACCCAGTACTTC

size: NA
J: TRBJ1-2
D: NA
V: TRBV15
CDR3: CATSRDATAGLLYGYTF
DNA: TGTGCCACCAGCAGAGACGCTACCGCAGGGTTACTCTATGGCTACACCTTC

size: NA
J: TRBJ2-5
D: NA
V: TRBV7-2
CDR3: CASSLGRQETQYF
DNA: TGTGCCAGCAGCTTAGGCAGGCAAGAGACCCAGTACTTC

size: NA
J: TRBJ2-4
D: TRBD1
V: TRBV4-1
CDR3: CASSHGDRGAWKNIQYF
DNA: TGCGCCAGCAGCCACGGGGACAGGGGGGCATGGAAAAACATTCAGTACTTC

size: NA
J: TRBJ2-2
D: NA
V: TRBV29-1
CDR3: CSVGGIDTGELFF
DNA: TGCAGCGTTGGAGGGATTGACACCGGGGAGCTGTTTTTT

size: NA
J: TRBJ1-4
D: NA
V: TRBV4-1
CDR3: CASSSYFGGTTNEKLFF
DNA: TGCGCCAGCAGCTCCTACTTCGGGGGTACAACTAATGAAAAACTGTTTTTT

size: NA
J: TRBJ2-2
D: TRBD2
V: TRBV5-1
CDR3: CASSPGLARSPNTGELFF
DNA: TGCGCCAGCAGCCCGGGACTAGCGCGATCTCCGAACACCGGGGAGCTGTTTTTT

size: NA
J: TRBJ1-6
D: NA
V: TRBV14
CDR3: CASSQMGLQSSPLHF
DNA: TGTGCCAGCAGCCAGATGGGCCTTCAGTCATCACCCCTCCACTTT

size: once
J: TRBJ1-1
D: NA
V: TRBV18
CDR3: CASSLQALNTEAFF
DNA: TGTGCCAGCTCACTTCAGGCCCTGAACACTGAAGCTTTCTTT

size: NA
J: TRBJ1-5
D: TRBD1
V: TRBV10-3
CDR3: CAISETTGIQPQHF
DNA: TGTGCCATCAGTGAAACGACAGGGATTCAGCCCCAGCATTTT

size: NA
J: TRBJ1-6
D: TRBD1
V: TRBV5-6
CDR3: CASSPGQGFNSPLHF
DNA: TGTGCCAGCAGCCCGGGACAGGGTTTTAATTCACCCCTCCACTTT

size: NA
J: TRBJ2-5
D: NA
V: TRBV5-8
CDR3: CASIDRRGSLQETQYF
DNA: TGTGCCAGCATCGATCGCAGGGGATCCCTCCAAGAGACCCAGTACTTC

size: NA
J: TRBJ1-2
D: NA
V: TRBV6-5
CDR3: CASSPQGSYGYTF
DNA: TGTGCCAGCAGTCCTCAGGGGAGCTATGGCTACACCTTC

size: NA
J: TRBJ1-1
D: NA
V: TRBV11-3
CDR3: CASSFDSTEAFF
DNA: TGTGCCAGCAGCTTTGACAGTACTGAAGCTTTCTTT

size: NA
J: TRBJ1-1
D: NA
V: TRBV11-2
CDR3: CASSSNTGEGTEAFF
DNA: TGTGCCAGCAGCTCCAACACCGGGGAGGGCACTGAAGCTTTCTTT

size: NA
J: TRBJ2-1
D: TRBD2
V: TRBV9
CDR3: CASSAGLVVYNEQFF
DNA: TGTGCCAGCAGCGCGGGACTAGTGGTCTACAATGAGCAGTTCTTC

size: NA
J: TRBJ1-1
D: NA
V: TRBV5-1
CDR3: CASSLAQMTEAFF
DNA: TGCGCCAGCAGCTTGGCACAGATGACTGAAGCTTTCTTT

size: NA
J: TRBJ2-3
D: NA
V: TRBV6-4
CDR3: CASSAELSPTDTQYF
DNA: TGTGCCAGCAGTGCTGAGCTCTCGCCCACAGATACGCAGTATTTT

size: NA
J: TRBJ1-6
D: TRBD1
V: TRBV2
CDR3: CASSDRGGSPLHF
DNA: TGTGCCAGCAGCGACAGGGGTGGTTCACCCCTCCACTTT

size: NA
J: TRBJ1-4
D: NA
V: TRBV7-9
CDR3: CASSLADSLNEKLFF
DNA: TGTGCCAGCAGCTTAGCGGACAGTCTTAATGAAAAACTGTTTTTT

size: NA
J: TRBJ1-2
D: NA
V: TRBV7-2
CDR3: CASSLNRANYGYTF
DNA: TGTGCCAGCAGCTTAAACAGGGCTAACTATGGCTACACCTTC

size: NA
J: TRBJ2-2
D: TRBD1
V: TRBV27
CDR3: CASSWGQGHTGELFF
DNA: TGTGCCAGCAGTTGGGGACAGGGCCACACCGGGGAGCTGTTTTTT

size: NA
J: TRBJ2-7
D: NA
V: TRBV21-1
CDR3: CASSTWSRVFYEQYF
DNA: TGTGCCAGCAGCACGTGGTCCAGGGTATTCTACGAGCAGTACTTC

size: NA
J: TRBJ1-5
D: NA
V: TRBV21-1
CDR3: CASSKATRDRYQPQHF
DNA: TGTGCCAGCAGCAAAGCCACCCGGGACAGGTATCAGCCCCAGCATTTT

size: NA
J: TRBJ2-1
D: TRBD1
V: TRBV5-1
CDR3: CASSFGQASYNEQFF
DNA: TGCGCCAGCAGCTTTGGACAGGCCAGCTACAATGAGCAGTTCTTC

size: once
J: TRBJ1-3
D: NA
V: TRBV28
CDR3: CASSTGHTRNTIYF
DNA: TGTGCCAGCAGTACGGGACACACCCGAAACACCATATATTTT

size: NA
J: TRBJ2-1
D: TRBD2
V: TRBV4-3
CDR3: CASSQVVTSGYNEQFF
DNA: TGCGCCAGCAGCCAAGTTGTGACTAGCGGGTACAATGAGCAGTTCTTC

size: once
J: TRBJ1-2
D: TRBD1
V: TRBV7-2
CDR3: CASSQVQGKDGYTF
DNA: TGTGCCAGCAGCCAAGTACAGGGGAAAGACGGCTACACCTTC

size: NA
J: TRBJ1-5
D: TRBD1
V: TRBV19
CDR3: CASSADRGRPPYSNQPQHF
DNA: TGTGCCAGTAGTGCGGACAGGGGCCGACCTCCGTATAGCAATCAGCCCCAGCATTTT

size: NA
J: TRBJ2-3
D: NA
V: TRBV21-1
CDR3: CASSKGIARPSTDTQYF
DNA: TGTGCCAGCAGCAAAGGTATAGCGCGGCCATCCACAGATACGCAGTATTTT

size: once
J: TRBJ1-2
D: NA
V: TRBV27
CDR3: CASLPRQGTSNYGYTF
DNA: TGTGCCAGTCTGCCGAGGCAGGGGACCTCTAACTATGGCTACACCTTC

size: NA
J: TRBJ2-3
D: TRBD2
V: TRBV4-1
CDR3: CASSQVQLAAPGTDTQYF
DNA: TGCGCCAGCAGCCAGGTTCAACTAGCGGCCCCAGGTACAGATACGCAGTATTTT

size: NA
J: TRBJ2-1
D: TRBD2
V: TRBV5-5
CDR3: CASSWTSGAPEQFF
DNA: TGTGCCAGCAGCTGGACTAGCGGGGCACCTGAGCAGTTCTTC

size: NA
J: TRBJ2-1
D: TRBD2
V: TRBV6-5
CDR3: CASGRREGGNEQFF
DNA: TGTGCCAGCGGTCGGCGGGAGGGGGGCAATGAGCAGTTCTTC

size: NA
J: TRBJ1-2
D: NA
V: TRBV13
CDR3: CASSLGTGRGYTF
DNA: TGTGCCAGCAGCTTAGGGACAGGCAGGGGCTACACCTTC

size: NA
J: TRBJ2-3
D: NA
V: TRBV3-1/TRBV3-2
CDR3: CASSQERRASTDTQYF
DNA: TGTGCCAGCAGCCAAGAAAGGAGGGCTAGCACAGATACGCAGTATTTT

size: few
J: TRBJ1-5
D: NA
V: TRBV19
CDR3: CASSGQSNQPQHF
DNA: TGTGCCAGTAGTGGACAGAGCAATCAGCCCCAGCATTTT